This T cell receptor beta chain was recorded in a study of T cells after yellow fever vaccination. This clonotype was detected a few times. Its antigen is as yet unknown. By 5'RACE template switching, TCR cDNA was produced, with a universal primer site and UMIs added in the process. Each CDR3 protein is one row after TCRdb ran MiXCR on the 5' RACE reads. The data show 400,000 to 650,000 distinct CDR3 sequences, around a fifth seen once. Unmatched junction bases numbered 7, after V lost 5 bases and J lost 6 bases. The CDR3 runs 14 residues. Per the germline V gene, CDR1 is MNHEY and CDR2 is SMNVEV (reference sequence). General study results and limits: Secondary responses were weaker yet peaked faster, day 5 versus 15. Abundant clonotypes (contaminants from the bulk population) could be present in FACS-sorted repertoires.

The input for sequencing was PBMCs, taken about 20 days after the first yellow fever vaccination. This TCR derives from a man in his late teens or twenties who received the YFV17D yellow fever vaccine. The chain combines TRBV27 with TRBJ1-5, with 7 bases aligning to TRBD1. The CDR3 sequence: CASSQGQVVQPQHF. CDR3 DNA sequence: TGTGCCAGCAGTCAAGGACAGGTTGTTCAGCCCCAGCATTTT.